The 26 T cell receptor beta chains below were found in one sample sequenced in a study of blood T cells in healthy people across ages. The second PCR ran about 6 to 12 cycles with a sample-barcoded 5' primer and J-beta primers. TCRdb re-called the 5' RACE reads through MiXCR, storing one row per CDR3 protein. The sample consists of more than 700,000 distinct CDR3 sequences, less than 60% of them appearing once. The sequenced material came from blood. These receptors all stem from a man older than 75 in good health.

V is TRBV6-2 or TRBV6-3 and J is TRBJ2-7, with 11 nucleotides matching TRBD2. Germline V gene lookup returns CDR1 MNHEY and CDR2 SVGEGT. The J segment lost 2 bases and the V segment lost 3 bases, leaving 6 bases of the junction unmatched. The CDR3 extends over 16 amino acids. The CDR3 DNA reads TGTGCCAGCAGTTATGATGTACTAGCGGGAGCCTACGAGCAGTACTTC. Encoded protein: CASSYDVLAGAYEQYF.

This clonotype occurred a few times. The chain links TRBV20-1 to TRBJ2-1; tentative D call: TRBD1 (5 bases). Germline V gene sequence: CDR1 DFQATT, CDR2 SNEGSKA (reference sequence). Trimming took off 1 base at V and 4 bases at J, with 8 bases between the two ends. The CDR3 loop spans 13 amino acids. This chain's CDR3 is CSARVPGYNEQFF. CDR3 in DNA: TGCAGTGCTAGAGTTCCAGGGTACAATGAGCAGTTCTTC.

This CDR3 is CASRRAGSTDTQYF. CDR3 bases: TGTGCCAGCAGGAGAGCGGGTAGCACAGATACGCAGTATTTT. The chain recombines TRBV28 with TRBJ2-3; possible D gene TRBD2, 6 bases. The V gene's germline CDR1 is MDHEN and CDR2 SYDVKM. Trimming removed 6 bases at V and 0 bases at J, with 10 bases between. The CDR3 consists of 14 residues. Full variable domain (rest looked up from reference TRBV28 and TRBJ2-3): DVKVTQSSRYLVKRTGEKVFLECVQDMDHENMFWYRQDPGLGLRLIYFSYDVKMKEKGDIPEGYSVSREKKERFSLILESASTNQTSMYLCASRRAGSTDTQYFGPGTRLTVL.

This clonotype was seen a few times. The rearrangement links TRBV30 to TRBJ2-1, with 7 bases identical to TRBD1. Germline values: CDR1 GTSNPN, CDR2 SVGIG (reference sequence). The CDR3 sequence is 11 residues long. The V gene end was trimmed by 6 bases and the J gene end by 10 bases; junction bases not matched to a gene: 6. CDR3 bases: TGTGCCTGCCCGAGGGGGCCAGAGCAGTTCTTC. This translates into CACPRGPEQFF.

The chain recombines TRBV6-2 or TRBV6-3 with TRBJ2-1; TRBD1 aligns across 8 bases. Germline V gene sequence: CDR1 MNHEY, CDR2 SVGEGT. The CDR3 contains 15 residues. The junction had 7 bases not matched to a gene; V was cut back by 0 bases and J by 9 bases. The CDR3 nucleotides read TGTGCCAGCAGTTACTCGACCCAGGGGGCAACTGAGCAGTTCTTC. Its protein product is CASSYSTQGATEQFF.

Note on this clonotype: This sequence may be a read error, since a much larger clone differs from it by one base. The chain recombines TRBV14 with TRBJ2-1; possibly TRBD1 for D (5 bases). Trimming removed 1 base from V and 2 bases from J, with 9 bases in between. This CDR3 is built from 15 residues. Germline loops: CDR1 SGHDN, CDR2 FVKESK. CDR3 in DNA: TGTGCCAGCAGCCAAGGGGCAGGGACCTACAATGAGCAGTTCTTC. Its translation: CASSQGAGTYNEQFF.

The CDR3: CASSRTSGETQYF. The CDR3 DNA reads TGTGCCAGCAGCCGGACTAGCGGGGAGACCCAGTACTTC. This chain uses TRBV6-5 with TRBJ2-5; 11 bases fit TRBD2. The CDR3 extends over 13 amino acids. Germline CDR1 reads MNHEY; CDR2 reads SVGAGI. Trimming cost V 6 bases and J 5 bases; bases outside gene matches: 2.

This clonotype was detected only a few times. The V gene is TRBV5-1, the J gene TRBJ2-1; D remains ambiguous. The CDR3 is made up of 14 amino acids. Germline V gene data show CDR1 as SGHRS and CDR2 as YFSETQ. The ends were cut back, 4 bases at V and 4 bases at J, with 12 bases in the middle. CDR3: CASSPQSIYNEQFF. The CDR3 region has the DNA TGCGCCAGCAGCCCTCAGAGCATTTACAATGAGCAGTTCTTC.

This chain uses TRBV29-1 with TRBJ2-4; the D gene could be TRBD1 or TRBD2 (5 bases each). TRBJ2-5 matches the DNA end more closely, so the J call is doubtful. Germline CDR1 SQVTM, CDR2 ANQGSEA. The CDR3 has 14 amino acids. The CDR3: CSVEGRWGQETQYF. The CDR3 DNA follows: TGCAGCGTTGAGGGGCGGTGGGGGCAAGAGACCCAGTACTTC.

This chain links TRBV29-1 with TRBJ2-1; 8 positions match TRBD2. The CDR3 totals 15 residues. Trimming at V came to 7 bases and at J to 5 bases, leaving 13 bases not matched to a gene. Germline CDR1 and CDR2: SQVTM and ANQGSEA. The DNA for the CDR3 is TGCAGCGCTGGCGGCTCTAGCGGGCCGCACAATGAGCAGTTCTTC. This gives the protein CSAGGSSGPHNEQFF.

This chain connects TRBV7-9 to TRBJ2-3; no reliable D call. The germline V and J ends were trimmed by 6 bases and 0 bases, with 7 bases remaining between them. Germline V CDR1 and CDR2: SEHNR, FQNEAQ (reference sequence). CDR3 length equals 13 residues. CDR3 in amino acids: CASRDQSTDTQYF. In DNA form, the CDR3 reads TGTGCCAGCAGAGATCAAAGCACAGATACGCAGTATTTT. Filled out from reference TRBV7-9 and TRBJ2-3, the complete variable domain reads DTGVSQNPRHKITKRGQNVTFRCDPISEHNRLYWYRQTLGQGPEFLTYFQNEAQLEKSRLLSDRFSAERPKGSFSTLEIQRTEQGDSAMYLCASRDQSTDTQYFGPGTRLTVL.

This clonotype was seen a few times. The V and J genes are TRBV29-1 and TRBJ1-2; the match to TRBD1 covers 9 bases. The CDR3 is made up of 13 amino acids. The junction had 4 bases not matched to a gene; V was cut back by 3 bases and J by 5 bases. From germline, CDR1 is SQVTM and CDR2 ANQGSEA. CDR3: CSVEDRGHYGYTF. The CDR3 region has the DNA TGCAGCGTTGAGGACAGGGGACATTATGGCTACACCTTC.

The rearrangement joins TRBV21-1 to TRBJ2-7; TRBD2, as called in the table, went unchecked against the DNA. TRBV21-1 is annotated as a pseudogene. The CDR3 covers 24 residues. DNA of the CDR3: TGTGCCAGCAGCAAGGTGATTTTGAGGTTTAGGACAGTTAGTACTAGCGGACAGACCTACGAGCAGTACTTC. Protein: CASSKVILRFRTVSTSGQTYEQYF.

The chain is built from TRBV12-3 or TRBV12-4 and TRBJ2-2; D not resolved. V was shortened by 5 bases and J by 5 bases, with 6 bases between the two germline ends. This CDR3 is 12 amino acids long. CDR3 sequence reads: CASSPRTGELFF. CDR3 DNA: TGTGCCAGCAGTCCTAGGACCGGGGAGCTGTTTTTT.

The rearrangement joins TRBV20-1 to TRBJ2-5; the D gene is possibly TRBD1 (6 bases). Germline values: CDR1 DFQATT, CDR2 SNEGSKA (reference sequence). The CDR3 spans 15 residues. V lost 0 bases and J 5 bases, leaving 16 bases between the germline ends. The CDR3 bases are TGCAGTGCTAGAGAAGGAACAGGGTGGACGGAGACCCAGTACTTC. Protein product: CSAREGTGWTETQYF.

The chain employs TRBV29-1 and TRBJ2-1, with 10 bases lining up with TRBD1. The CDR3 runs 11 residues. Germline CDR1 and CDR2: SQVTM and ANQGSEA. The junction had 5 bases not matched to a gene; V was cut back by 4 bases and J by 14 bases. As DNA, the CDR3 is TGCAGCGTTGCGGACAGGGGGTGGGAGTTCTTC. This codes for CSVADRGWEFF.

The chain recombines TRBV4-3 with TRBJ2-1, with TRBD2 matching over 7 bases. Germline V CDR1 and CDR2: LGHNA, YSLEER. The V and J ends lost 4 bases and 8 bases, in that order; junction bases with no gene match: 5. The CDR3 extends over 13 amino acids. CDR3 in amino acids: CASSLGLSYEQFF. CDR3 nucleotide sequence: TGCGCCAGCAGCCTGGGACTAAGTTATGAGCAGTTCTTC.

This clonotype was recorded only once. CDR3: CSASDRGSGANVLTF. For the CDR3, the DNA is TGCAGCGCAAGCGACAGGGGCTCTGGGGCCAACGTCCTGACTTTC. V gene TRBV29-1 combines with J gene TRBJ2-6; 8 bases are a match to TRBD1. With V trimmed by 7 bases and J by 0 bases, 5 bases remained unmatched. CDR1 is SQVTM and CDR2 is ANQGSEA in the germline V gene. The CDR3 is 15 residues long.

CDR3 sequence: CSVGQGMSYEQYF. CDR3 nucleotides: TGCAGCGTTGGACAGGGGATGTCCTACGAGCAGTACTTC. This rearrangement joins TRBV29-1 to TRBJ2-7, with 8 positions matching TRBD1. The CDR3 extends over 13 amino acids. The V gene's germline CDR1 is SQVTM and CDR2 ANQGSEA. Unmatched junction bases numbered 3, after V lost 4 bases and J lost 1 base.

Many counts were recorded for this clonotype. The rearrangement joins TRBV20-1 to TRBJ2-7; the D gene is possibly TRBD2 (7 bases). V was trimmed by 5 bases and J by 7 bases, leaving 9 bases between them. Germline CDR1 is DFQATT and CDR2 is SNEGSKA (reference sequence). The CDR3 has 10 residues. The CDR3 loop reads CSAGGAEQYF. CDR3 DNA: TGCAGTGCTGGGGGGGCGGAGCAGTACTTC.

In this sample, this clonotype turned up a few times. The V call is TRBV9, the J call TRBJ1-1; D may be TRBD1 (6 bases). Germline lookup yields CDR1 SGDLS and CDR2 YYNGEE. V lost 4 bases and J 3 bases, leaving 13 bases between the germline ends. The CDR3 spans 14 residues. This CDR3 is CASSSQGGHTEAFF. The CDR3 nucleotides read TGTGCCAGCAGCTCACAAGGGGGGCACACTGAAGCTTTCTTT.

The chain carries TRBV29-1 and TRBJ2-2; 7 bases agree with TRBD2. The CDR3 runs 15 residues. From germline, CDR1 is SQVTM and CDR2 ANQGSEA. The ends lost 5 bases at V and 7 bases at J; junction bases unmatched: 13. In DNA form, the CDR3 reads TGCAGCGTTCCATCGTCTGCTAGCGGTATCGGGGAGCTGTTTTTT. Translated, it gives CSVPSSASGIGELFF.

This sequence joins TRBV29-1 and TRBJ2-1; D is perhaps TRBD1 or TRBD2 (5 bases each). The V and J ends lost 4 bases and 7 bases respectively, with 17 bases between them. Looked up from germline, CDR1 is SQVTM and CDR2 is ANQGSEA. There are 14 residues in the CDR3. The CDR3 DNA is TGCAGCGTTGGGGGGACGGCAAAAGGGAATGAGCAGTTCTTC. Protein sequence: CSVGGTAKGNEQFF.

This clonotype was detected only a few times. V is TRBV11-3 and J is TRBJ2-5; D remains ambiguous. Trimming shortened V by 3 bases and J by 4 bases, and 12 bases separated the two germline ends. CDR3 length: 14 amino acids. The germline gives CDR1 SGHNT, CDR2 YENEEA. CDR3 sequence: CASSLSRLGETQYF. The CDR3 region has the DNA TGTGCCAGCAGCTTGAGCAGGCTAGGAGAGACCCAGTACTTC.

The V and J genes are TRBV5-1 and TRBJ1-2; 11 bases agree with TRBD1. The V and J ends lost 4 bases and 7 bases, in that order; junction bases with no gene match: 6. Looked up from germline, CDR1 is SGHRS and CDR2 is YFSETQ. The CDR3 loop spans 14 amino acids. CDR3 DNA: TGCGCCAGCAGCACCAGGGACAGGGGGATTGGCTACACCTTC. As protein: CASSTRDRGIGYTF.

CDR3 loop: CASSPAGVDQQYF. In DNA form, the CDR3 reads TGTGCCAGCAGCCCCGCCGGGGTTGATCAGCAGTATTTT. The chain uses TRBV7-3 and TRBJ2-3, with a tentative D call TRBD2 (5 bases). The CDR3 has 13 amino acids. Looked up from germline, CDR1 is SGHTA and CDR2 is FQGTGA. V dropped 5 bases and J dropped 11 bases, with 17 bases sitting between them. The whole variable domain, remainder taken from reference TRBV7-3 and TRBJ2-3, is GAGVSQTPSNKVTEKGKYVELRCDPISGHTALYWYRQSLGQGPEFLIYFQGTGAADDSGLPNDRFFAVRPEGSVSTLKIQRTERGDSAVYLCASSPAGVDQQYFGPGTRLTVL.